A selection of T cell receptor beta chains follows, all from one sample in a study of T cell responses to AZD1222 COVID-19 vaccine. Assay used: immunoSEQ multiplex PCR; TCRdb lists only in-frame clones, some missing. Here the sample spans about 180,000 clones, 88% being singletons. The sequences come from peripheral blood, collected on day 0 of AZD1222 vaccination. Receptors originate from an adult in good health. The CDR3 runs from the conserved cysteine through the conserved F or W. Each record gives: clone size, CDR3 length, D gene, J gene, V gene, CDR3 protein, CDR3 DNA. The D gene is left open where the match is weak. Expanded clones get a size class; other rows say once, few or many, or leave the size out.

.	17	.	TRBJ2-2	TRBV4-3	CASSQDPPGASLQELFF	TGCGCCAGCAGCCAAGACCCCCCAGGGGCCAGCCTTCAGGAGCTGTTTTTT
.	13	.	TRBJ2-2	TRBV12-3/TRBV12-4	CASSPNSIGELFF	TGTGCCAGCAGCCCTAACAGTATCGGGGAGCTGTTTTTT
.	13	.	TRBJ1-5	TRBV19	CASSPRPYQPQHF	TGTGCCAGTAGTCCCCGTCCCTATCAGCCCCAGCATTTT
once	15	.	TRBJ2-3	TRBV5-6	CASSLGVAATDTQYF	TGTGCCAGCAGCTTGGGGGTAGCGGCCACAGATACGCAGTATTTT
.	14	TRBD2	TRBJ2-3	TRBV2	CASLAGASTDTQYF	TGTGCCAGTCTAGCGGGGGCCAGCACAGATACGCAGTATTTT
.	18	.	TRBJ1-5	TRBV29-1	CSVEPTRHDTDSNQPQHF	TGCAGCGTTGAACCGACCCGCCACGACACTGATAGCAATCAGCCCCAGCATTTT
.	14	TRBD1	TRBJ1-6	TRBV7-2	CASRGTGAHSPLHF	TGTGCCAGCAGAGGGACAGGGGCTCATTCACCCCTCCACTTT
.	12	.	TRBJ2-2	TRBV2	CASRDRPGELFF	TGTGCCAGCAGGGACCGGCCCGGGGAGCTGTTTTTT
.	19	.	TRBJ2-7	TRBV9	CASSVATGVGTGGPYEQYF	TGTGCCAGCAGCGTAGCAACTGGGGTTGGTACTGGGGGTCCCTACGAGCAGTACTTC
.	19	.	TRBJ2-2	TRBV7-8	CASSLLGLYGTTNTGELFF	TGTGCCAGCAGCTTATTAGGTCTGTATGGGACCACGAACACCGGGGAGCTGTTTTTT
.	15	.	TRBJ1-2	TRBV5-4	CASSLAVLKDYGYTF	TGTGCCAGCAGCTTGGCGGTCCTGAAGGACTATGGCTACACCTTC
.	14	TRBD2	TRBJ2-7	TRBV7-2	CASRTSGGSYEQYF	TGTGCCAGCAGGACTAGCGGGGGCTCCTACGAGCAGTACTTC